This T cell receptor beta chain appears in the sequencing data of a study of blood T cell repertoires in COVID-19. Study in general: Collection of acute and convalescent COVID-19 samples took place in the United States, Italy and Spain. Nucleic acid was either cDNA or gDNA, and it came from T cells, B-cell-depleted T cells, or PBMCs.

Authors' analysis steps: Estimation of nucleated cell counts relied on the amplification of reference gene primers. Repertoires were generated with immunoSEQ multiplex PCR, while TCRdb's copy carries only in-frame clones and drops some. V and J calls and clone size are those listed in that table; D and trimming were worked out from the DNA. The table includes 75,000 to 95,000 clones, approximately 90% detected once. CDR1 LNHNV and CDR2 YYDKDF come from the germline V gene (reference sequence). The CDR3 has 17 residues. V was pared by 5 bases and J by 1 base, with 7 bases of the junction left unmatched. By sample share, this clone is medium-sized.

The rearrangement uses TRBV15 and TRBJ2-2; 10 bases fit TRBD2. The receptor comes from a woman aged 60-75 years with COVID-19, enrolled during active disease. Sequenced sample: peripheral blood. CDR3 nucleotide sequence: TGTGCCACCAGCGGAAAACCTAGCGGGAGGAACACCGGGGAGCTGTTTTTT. This translates into CATSGKPSGRNTGELFF.